This TCR beta chain originates from a study of T cell responses to AZD1222 COVID-19 vaccine. Per germline, CDR1 MGHDK and CDR2 SYGVNS. This CDR3 spans 17 amino acids. The V end lost 2 bases, the J end lost 7 bases, and 23 bases lay between the germline ends. The method was immunoSEQ multiplex PCR; TCRdb's version includes in-frame clones alone and lacks a portion of them. The data show approximately 190,000 clones, approximately 91% seen once. The chain couples TRBV25-1 to TRBJ1-2; D not certain. The TCR sequence derives from an adult in good health. The input for sequencing was peripheral blood, taken on day 0 of AZD1222 vaccination. In nucleotides, the CDR3 is TGTGCCAGCAGTGAAGTCATGGTGGGGTTCGTGACGGGTGGCTACACCTTC. Translated: CASSEVMVGFVTGGYTF.